The source of this T cell receptor (beta chain) is a study of response to subunit inactivated influenza vaccine. In TCRdb, the RT-PCR reads were re-called with MiXCR into one record per CDR3 protein. The data show more than 550,000 distinct CDR3 sequences, 10% to 12% seen once. The table lists this clonotype with a few counts. Trimming took 7 bases from V and 4 from J, leaving 10 bases between them. Germline CDR1 is SGHDT and CDR2 is YYEEEE. The CDR3 consists of 12 residues. These data also formed part of another study, on T cells expressing NK-cell markers. As that study records: UMI-tagged 5'RACE template switching yielded the TCR beta cDNA. Sorted CD3+CD56+NKG2C+, CD3+CD56+NKG2C- and CD3+CD56-NKG2C+ T cells provided the TCR beta repertoires. Sequenced donors, eight in total, included seven who were HCMV-seropositive and one who was seronegative. It remained uncertain whether the expanded NKG2C+ T cell clones were specific for HCMV antigens.

The rearrangement uses TRBV5-6 and TRBJ2-3; D not certain. The sample in question was PBMCs from blood, obtained on the day of vaccination. The TCR was taken from a man aged 50 or older who received an inactivated influenza vaccine. This chain's CDR3 is CASGAPSDTQYF. In nucleotides, the CDR3 is TGTGCCAGCGGCGCCCCGTCAGATACGCAGTATTTT.